A single T cell receptor beta chain is shown here with its context. Its specificity is not known. Profiled with immunoSEQ multiplex PCR; TCRdb holds only in-frame clones, not every one. The repertoire holds about 62,000 clones, with less than 85% as singletons. Trimming removed 6 bases from V and 4 bases from J; junction bases left unmatched: 3. The CDR3 extends over 13 amino acids. Germline assignment: CDR1 SEHNR and CDR2 FQNEAQ (reference sequence). This sample is drawn from a study of OX40 agonist ivuxolimab in advanced cancers. For the study at large: Mean age around 64 years, range about 20 to 79; around 80% male. Whole-study findings and limits: Among some nonresponders, normalized T-cell clonal expansion was also low.

V usage is TRBV7-9 and J usage is TRBJ2-3; TRBD1 matches 8 bases. The material sequenced was CD4+ or CD8+ T cells sorted from blood, taken in a trial of the OX40 agonist ivuxolimab. The sequence was obtained from an adult with an advanced solid tumor such as melanoma, head and neck, liver or kidney cancer. The CDR3 protein is CASRPTGADTQYF. The CDR3 region has the DNA TGTGCCAGCAGGCCGACAGGGGCAGATACGCAGTATTTT.